This section outlines one T cell receptor (beta chain) sequence together with its context. With 1 base removed from V and 2 bases from J, the gap between germline ends came to 9 bases. CDR3 length equals 14 residues. The V gene's germline CDR1 is SGHNT and CDR2 YYREEE (reference sequence). This sample is part of a study of blood T cell repertoires in COVID-19. Study-wide context: Sites in the United States, Italy and Spain provided acute and convalescent COVID-19 samples. PBMCs, B-cell-depleted T cells, or T cells were the source of the cDNA or gDNA that made up the material.

Sequencing used immunoSEQ multiplex PCR; TCRdb keeps in-frame clones, though not all of them. The data show about 81,000 clones, with 91% seen just once and under 2.5% held by the top ten. This TCR came from a woman in her 50s in a cohort sampled during active COVID-19. This chain links TRBV5-4 with TRBJ2-5; D is possibly TRBD2 (5 bases). The sample consisted of peripheral blood. The CDR3 sequence: CASSLLTGQETQYF. The CDR3 DNA is TGTGCCAGCAGCTTGCTAACGGGGCAAGAGACCCAGTACTTC.